Relative to its sample, the clone carrying this TCR delta chain is large (0.1 to 1%). Antigen specificity is unknown. Different DNA sequences within this sample yield the same CDR3. TCRdb re-called the multiplex PCR reads with CATT. This sample has a few thousand delta-chain clones, with over 0.95% found just once. V lost 7 bases to trimming and J lost 0 bases; unmatched junction nucleotides: 12. This CDR3 is 17 amino acids long. Germline V gene sequence: CDR1 GEAIGNYY, CDR2 EKD. Genomic DNA from isolated PBMCs served as the sequencing template. This sample was included in a study of gamma delta lymphoproliferative disorders and STAT genes. About the study: At least 50 ng of genomic DNA went into each LymphoTrack Dx TCRG Assay library. The EuroClonality-NGS protocol was used to prepare delta libraries. Study-wide findings and caveats: Nearly all major patient gamma and delta clonotypes were public; only a couple of gamma clonotypes were disease-private. In whole-repertoire clustering, gamma separated patients from controls, unlike delta.

This rearrangement joins TRDV2 to TRDJ1, with TRDD3 identical over 11 bases. This clonotype was sampled from a human donor in good health. Sequenced sample: blood. CDR3 DNA: TGTGCCTGCTGGGGGATACCCCCGTCCCCGTACACCGATAAACTCATCTTT. Protein: CACWGIPPSPYTDKLIF.